The 11 T cell receptor beta chains given below trace back to one sample, sequenced in a study of somatic mutations in cytotoxic T cells in rheumatoid arthritis. Sequenced by immunoSEQ multiplex PCR; TCRdb stores in-frame clones only, minus some. This table has about 18,000 clones, about 80% appearing once. The specimen was CD8+ T cells sorted from blood. These receptors came from a woman aged 45 to 65 in good health.

The chain is built from TRBV28 and TRBJ1-2; possibly TRBD1 for D (6 bases). The CDR3 has 13 amino acids. The germline V gene encodes CDR1 MDHEN and CDR2 SYDVKM. Trimming stripped 6 bases from V and 4 bases from J, with 12 bases between. This CDR3 is CASSQPTGYGYTF. CDR3 bases: TGTGCCAGCAGCCAGCCGACAGGCTATGGCTACACCTTC.

CDR3 region: CASSELAGTYEQYF. CDR3 coding DNA: TGTGCCAGCAGTGAACTGGCAGGGACCTACGAGCAGTACTTC. The chain combines TRBV6-1 with TRBJ2-7, with D tentatively TRBD1 (5 bases). The CDR3 is 14 residues long. The germline V and J ends were trimmed by 2 bases and 2 bases, with 10 bases remaining between them. CDR1 and CDR2 (germline): MNHNS, SASEGT.

This clone was found once. The V and J genes are TRBV5-8 and TRBJ2-2, with 8 bases that match TRBD1. V shed 4 bases, J shed 5 bases, and the junction held 4 bases outside the gene matches. There are 14 residues in the CDR3. The germline CDR1 and CDR2 sequences are SGHTS and YDEGEE. The CDR3 reads CASSDRGVTGELFF. In nucleotides, the CDR3 is TGTGCCAGCAGCGACAGGGGTGTGACCGGGGAGCTGTTTTTT.

The V call is TRBV13, the J call TRBJ2-7; 9 bases line up with TRBD2. Germline V gene lookup returns CDR1 PRHDT and CDR2 FYEKMQ (reference sequence). The CDR3 loop spans 18 amino acids. V was pared by 5 bases and J by 5 bases, with 19 bases of the junction left unmatched. Written as DNA, the CDR3 is TGTGCCAGCAGCGCAGGGTTTGGTCGGCGGGAGGGCTCGAACGAGCAGTACTTC. Protein product: CASSAGFGRREGSNEQYF.

The chain employs TRBV6-5 and TRBJ2-1; D is unresolved. The CDR3 length is 12 residues. Trimming stripped 2 bases from V and 6 bases from J, with 5 bases between. Germline-derived CDR1 and CDR2 are MNHEY and SVGAGI. CDR3 sequence (DNA): TGTGCCAGCAGTTACCCGAGCAATGAGCAGTTCTTC. Protein sequence: CASSYPSNEQFF.

This clone was seen once. The V call is TRBV2, the J call TRBJ1-4; possibly TRBD1 for D (5 bases). Germline V CDR1 and CDR2: SNHLY, FYNNEI. With 7 bases removed from V and 7 bases from J, the gap between germline ends came to 13 bases. The CDR3 has 13 residues. CDR3 loop: CASISLGGEKLFF. CDR3 bases: TGTGCCAGCATCTCCCTCGGGGGTGAAAAACTGTTTTTT.

The chain couples TRBV27 to TRBJ2-7; 7 positions agree with TRBD1. The germline V gene has CDR1 MNHEY and CDR2 SMNVEV (reference sequence). V was clipped by 8 bases and J by 4 bases; unmatched bases: 8. The CDR3 loop spans 13 amino acids. CDR3 loop: CASALDRDYEQYF. The CDR3 DNA is TGTGCCAGCGCACTTGACAGGGATTACGAGCAGTACTTC.

This chain links TRBV9 with TRBJ1-2; D unclear. This CDR3 contains 15 residues. Germline CDR1 SGDLS, CDR2 YYNGEE. With 0 bases removed from V and 2 bases from J, the gap between germline ends came to 11 bases. The CDR3 reads CASSVDPGSNYGYTF. The CDR3 DNA sequence: TGTGCCAGCAGCGTAGATCCCGGGAGCAACTATGGCTACACCTTC.

The genes are TRBV7-2 and TRBJ2-7, with no clear D. The CDR3 covers 13 residues. Germline V CDR1 and CDR2: SGHTA, FQGNSA. The V end was cut by 3 bases, the J end by 3 bases, with 9 bases between. The chain's CDR3 is CASSFFGGYEQYF. CDR3 nucleotides: TGTGCCAGCAGCTTTTTCGGCGGCTACGAGCAGTACTTC.

The chain carries TRBV7-2 and TRBJ2-7; a possible D gene is TRBD2 (6 bases). Germline CDR1 is SGHTA and CDR2 is FQGNSA. The CDR3 contains 12 residues. Trimming took 4 bases from V and 6 from J, leaving 10 bases between them. The CDR3 coding sequence is TGTGCCAGCAGCTCGGTGGGAGGCGAGCAGTACTTC. This encodes CASSSVGGEQYF.

The rearrangement uses TRBV7-9 and TRBJ1-2; 10 positions agree with TRBD1. Germline V gives CDR1 SEHNR, CDR2 FQNEAQ (reference sequence). There are 17 residues in the CDR3. V gave up 5 bases and J gave up 3 bases; unmatched junction bases: 12. CDR3 region: CASSAPGQGHGDYGYTF. In nucleotides, the CDR3 is TGTGCCAGCAGCGCACCGGGACAGGGGCATGGTGACTATGGCTACACCTTC. Looking up the rest from reference TRBV7-9 and TRBJ1-2 gives the full variable domain: DTGVSQNPRHKITKRGQNVTFRCDPISEHNRLYWYRQTLGQGPEFLTYFQNEAQLEKSRLLSDRFSAERPKGSFSTLEIQRTEQGDSAMYLCASSAPGQGHGDYGYTFGSGTRLTVV.